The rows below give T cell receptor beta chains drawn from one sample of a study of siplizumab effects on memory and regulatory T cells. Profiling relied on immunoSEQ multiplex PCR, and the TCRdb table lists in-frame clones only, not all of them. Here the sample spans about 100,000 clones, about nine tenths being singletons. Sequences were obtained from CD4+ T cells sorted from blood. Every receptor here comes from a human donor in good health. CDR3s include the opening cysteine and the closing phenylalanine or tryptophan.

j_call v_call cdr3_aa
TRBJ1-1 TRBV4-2 CASSQDATVSEAFF
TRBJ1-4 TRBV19 CASSIRGLTNEKLFF
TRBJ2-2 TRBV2 CASRPRLERVPGELFF
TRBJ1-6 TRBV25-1 CASSELGVSSYNSPLHF
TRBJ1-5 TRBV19 CASSMGTVSNQPQHF
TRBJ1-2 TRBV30 CAWSVLLGNYGYTF
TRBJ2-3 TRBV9 CASSPQGADTQYF
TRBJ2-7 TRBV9 CASSVGGGGEFREQYF
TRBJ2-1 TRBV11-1 CASSFSGGEQFF
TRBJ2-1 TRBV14 CASSQDPTYRGGGGNEQFF
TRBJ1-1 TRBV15 CATSRGARINTEAFF
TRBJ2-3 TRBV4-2 CASSSRGLAGAPTDTQYF
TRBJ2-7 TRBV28 CASSLNLVYEQYF